Below, 5 T cell receptor beta chains from the same sample are listed, as sequenced in a study of glioma-infiltrating T cells after dendritic cell vaccination. Clones were read by immunoSEQ multiplex PCR, and TCRdb kept only the in-frame ones, dropping some. The table includes tens of thousands of clones, 85% to 90% detected once. The source material was blood, sampled before dendritic cell vaccination. Every receptor here comes from a human donor with glioblastoma.

The CDR3 spells CASSFGRNTEAFF. The DNA for the CDR3 is TGTGCCAGCAGCTTCGGGAGGAACACTGAAGCTTTCTTT. The J gene is TRBJ1-1, the V gene TRBV7-9, with D unclear. The germline V gene encodes CDR1 SEHNR and CDR2 FQNEAQ (reference sequence). The V gene lost 3 bases and the J gene lost 1 base, with 6 bases spanning the gap. This CDR3 contains 13 residues.

This chain uses TRBV7-2 with TRBJ2-7; the match to TRBD1 covers 7 bases. There are 18 residues in the CDR3. V lost 3 bases to trimming and J lost 0 bases; unmatched junction nucleotides: 14. Germline CDR1 and CDR2: SGHTA and FQGNSA. As DNA, the CDR3 is TGTGCCAGCAGCTTGGGATTCTTGGGACAGCGATTCTCCTACGAGCAGTACTTC. Residues: CASSLGFLGQRFSYEQYF.

The chain couples TRBV7-3 to TRBJ2-7, with D perhaps matching TRBD1 (6 bases). The CDR3 is made up of 13 amino acids. V lost 4 bases and J lost 1, with 8 bases in between. Germline CDR1 SGHTA, CDR2 FQGTGA. The CDR3 region has the DNA TGTGCCAGCAGCTACGACAGGTCCTACGAGCAGTACTTC. Its protein is CASSYDRSYEQYF.

This clone showed up just once. The CDR3 region has the DNA TGTGCCAGCAGGTGGATGACAGGGGCTGGCTACACCTTC. Protein product: CASRWMTGAGYTF. The V and J genes are TRBV6-5 and TRBJ1-2; 8 nucleotides align to TRBD1. This CDR3 spans 13 amino acids. Losses at the gene ends were 6 bases for V and 7 bases for J; bases not matched to a gene: 7. CDR1 and CDR2 from the germline V gene are MNHEY and SVGAGI.

This rearrangement joins TRBV5-8 to TRBJ1-5; D is perhaps TRBD1 (6 bases). Germline CDR1 reads SGHTS; CDR2 reads YDEGEE. The CDR3 spans 13 residues. V lost 2 bases and J lost 4, with 7 bases in between. CDR3 sequence (DNA): TGTGCCAGCAGCTTTCAGGGGAATCAGCCCCAGCATTTT. Protein sequence: CASSFQGNQPQHF. Based on the CDR3 plus reference TRBV5-8 and TRBJ1-5, the full variable domain is EAGVTQSPTHLIKTRGQQATLRCSPISGHTSVYWYQQALGLGLQFLLWYDEGEERNRGNFPPRFSGRQFPNYSSELNVNALELEDSALYLCASSFQGNQPQHFGDGTRLSIL.